This T cell receptor beta chain emerged from a study of blood T cell repertoires in COVID-19. The CDR3 covers 13 residues. Germline-derived CDR1 and CDR2 are KGHSH and LQKENI. V lost 6 bases and J 3 bases, leaving 12 bases between the germline ends. Clones were sequenced by immunoSEQ multiplex PCR, and TCRdb holds only the in-frame ones, with some missing. The repertoire holds over 60,000 clones, with approximately 80% as singletons. Sequenced input: peripheral blood. The sequence derives from a human donor in a cohort sampled during active COVID-19. The chain carries TRBV18 and TRBJ2-7; D might be TRBD2 (5 bases). The CDR3 sequence: CASSNRGGYEQYF. The CDR3 DNA reads as TGTGCCAGCTCCAACCGGGGTGGCTACGAGCAGTACTTC.